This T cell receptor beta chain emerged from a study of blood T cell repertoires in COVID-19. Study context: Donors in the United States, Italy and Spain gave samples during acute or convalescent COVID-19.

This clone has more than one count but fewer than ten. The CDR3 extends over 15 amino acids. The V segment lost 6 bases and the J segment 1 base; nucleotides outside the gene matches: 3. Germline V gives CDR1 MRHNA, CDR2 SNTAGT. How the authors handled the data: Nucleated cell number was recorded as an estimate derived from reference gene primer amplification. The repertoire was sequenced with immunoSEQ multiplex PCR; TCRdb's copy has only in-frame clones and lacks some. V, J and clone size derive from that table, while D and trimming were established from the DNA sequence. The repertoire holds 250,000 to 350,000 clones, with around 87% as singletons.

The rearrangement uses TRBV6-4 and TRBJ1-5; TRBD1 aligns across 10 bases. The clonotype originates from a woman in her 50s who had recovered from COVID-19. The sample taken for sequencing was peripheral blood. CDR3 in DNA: TGTGCCAGCAGGGGGGACAGGGGAAGCAATCAGCCCCAGCATTTT. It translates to CASRGDRGSNQPQHF.